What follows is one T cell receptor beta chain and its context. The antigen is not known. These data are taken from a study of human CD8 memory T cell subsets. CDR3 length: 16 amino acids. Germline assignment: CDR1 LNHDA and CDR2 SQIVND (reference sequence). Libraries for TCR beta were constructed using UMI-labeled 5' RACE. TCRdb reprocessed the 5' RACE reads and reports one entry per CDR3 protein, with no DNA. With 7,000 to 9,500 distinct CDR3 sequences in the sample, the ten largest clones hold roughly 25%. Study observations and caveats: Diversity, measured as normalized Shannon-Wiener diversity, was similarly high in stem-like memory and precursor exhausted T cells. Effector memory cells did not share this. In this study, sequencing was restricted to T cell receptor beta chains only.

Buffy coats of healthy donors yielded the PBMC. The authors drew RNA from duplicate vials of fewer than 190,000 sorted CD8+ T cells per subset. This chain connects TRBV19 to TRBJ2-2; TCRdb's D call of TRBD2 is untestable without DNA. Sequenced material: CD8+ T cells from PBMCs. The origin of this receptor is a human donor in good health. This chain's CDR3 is CASSTGLAANTGELFF.